This T cell receptor (beta chain) was profiled in a study of beta chain features in type 1 diabetes. Overall study findings and caveats: The study found moderately but significantly shorter TCRB CDR3s in all four CD4+ subsets of Type 1 diabetes patients. Patients' naive, central memory and regulatory TCRB repertoires appeared more alike than those of healthy donors.

Heparinised blood was drawn once per donor, averaging about 116 mL. As every portion of the isolated RNA was reverse transcribed, the sequencing read expressed TCRB transcripts. Method: immunoSEQ multiplex PCR; TCRdb's copy keeps in-frame clones and lacks some. Of 350,000 to 400,000 clones listed, 10% to 15% are singletons. This clone was counted a few times. Antigen unknown. The CDR3 spans 15 residues. Germline CDR1 and CDR2: MDHEN and SYDVKM. Germline trimming cut 7 bases from V and 4 bases from J; bases unmatched to any gene: 12. This sequence was found in a woman younger than 35 with type 1 diabetes. The sequenced sample was naive CD4+ T cells from blood. V usage is TRBV28 and J usage is TRBJ2-7; 8 bases agree with TRBD1. The CDR3 bases are TGTGCCAGCACGGGCTCCTGGACAGGGAAGTACGAGCAGTACTTC. Translation gives CASTGSWTGKYEQYF.